These 17 T cell receptor beta chains originate from one sample sequenced in a study of CD8 T cells in ankylosing spondylitis. TCRdb ran MiXCR on the 5' RACE reads and lists one entry per CDR3 protein. Found here are some 130,000 distinct CDR3 sequences, 5.5% to 7.5% of them singletons; the top ten hold around an eighth. The sample was blood, either unsorted or a sorted T cell fraction (not recorded which). The origin of the receptors is a female donor with ankylosing spondylitis or in good health (not recorded which).

In its sample, this clonotype was seen many times. The V gene is TRBV7-6, the J gene TRBJ1-3; no firm D call. Germline CDR1 and CDR2: SGHVS and FNYEAQ. The CDR3 runs to 14 residues. The V end lost 5 bases, the J end lost 0 bases, and 8 bases lay between the germline ends. The CDR3 sequence: CASSQGSSGNTIYF. The CDR3 nucleotides are TGTGCCAGCAGCCAAGGGAGCTCTGGAAACACCATATATTTT.

The table lists this clonotype with a few counts. The chain links TRBV28 to TRBJ2-3, with D unclear. CDR3 length equals 14 residues. CDR1 and CDR2 (germline): MDHEN, SYDVKM. V was cut by 3 bases and J by 4 bases, with 11 bases left in between. The CDR3: CASSLVIAPDTQYF. In DNA form, the CDR3 reads TGTGCCAGCAGTTTGGTAATCGCCCCAGATACGCAGTATTTT.

This clonotype appeared many times. The V call is TRBV5-6, the J call TRBJ2-3, with unresolved D. Germline lookup yields CDR1 SGHDT and CDR2 YYEEEE. V shed 2 bases and J shed 2 bases, with 6 bases lying between them. The CDR3 covers 13 residues. The CDR3 reads CASSFRFTDTQYF. The DNA for the CDR3 is TGTGCCAGCAGCTTTAGGTTCACAGATACGCAGTATTTT. The full variable domain, with the rest looked up from reference TRBV5-6 and TRBJ2-3, is DAGVTQSPTHLIKTRGQQVTLRCSPKSGHDTVSWYQQALGQGPQFIFQYYEEEERQRGNFPDRFSGHQFPNYSSELNVNALLLGDSALYLCASSFRFTDTQYFGPGTRLTVL.

V and J are TRBV9 and TRBJ1-5; no reliable D call. CDR1 SGDLS and CDR2 YYNGEE come from the germline V gene. The CDR3 extends over 13 amino acids. V was trimmed by 0 bases and J by 6 bases, leaving 7 bases between them. CDR3 coding DNA: TGTGCCAGCAGCGTAGATAATGGTCAGCCCCAGCATTTT. Protein product: CASSVDNGQPQHF. Based on the CDR3 plus reference TRBV9 and TRBJ1-5, the full variable domain is DSGVTQTPKHLITATGQRVTLRCSPRSGDLSVYWYQQSLDQGLQFLIQYYNGEERAKGNILERFSAQQFPDLHSELNLSSLELGDSALYFCASSVDNGQPQHFGDGTRLSIL.

In its sample, this clonotype was seen many times. The chain recombines TRBV4-1 with TRBJ1-2, with D perhaps TRBD1 (6 bases). This CDR3 has 19 residues. Trimming removed 5 bases from V and 0 bases from J, with 25 bases in between. CDR1 and CDR2 from the germline V gene are MGHRA and YSYEKL. CDR3 sequence: CASSDDLKWTARSNYGYTF. As DNA, the CDR3 is TGCGCCAGCAGCGATGATTTGAAATGGACAGCCAGATCTAACTATGGCTACACCTTC.

The chain couples TRBV7-3 to TRBJ2-1; D gene unclear. This CDR3 is 16 amino acids long. From germline, CDR1 is SGHTA and CDR2 FQGTGA. The V and J ends lost 3 bases and 4 bases respectively, with 16 bases between them. Here the CDR3 reads CASSFTDWAGYNEQFF. Here the CDR3 DNA reads TGTGCCAGCAGCTTCACCGACTGGGCCGGGTACAATGAGCAGTTCTTC.

J is TRBJ1-6 and V is TRBV7-9, with 7 bases matching TRBD1. CDR1 is SEHNR, CDR2 FQNEAQ, per germline (reference sequence). After removal of 5 bases from V and 7 bases from J, the junction contained 11 bases not matched to a gene. The CDR3 is 16 amino acids. CDR3 sequence: CASSAGGPARNSPLHF. In DNA form, the CDR3 reads TGTGCCAGCAGCGCAGGGGGACCGGCCAGGAATTCACCCCTCCACTTT.

This clonotype was observed at least ten times. The chain combines TRBV4-1 with TRBJ1-4; 9 bases map to TRBD1. Germline assignment: CDR1 MGHRA and CDR2 YSYEKL. The CDR3 spans 15 residues. V shed 4 bases, J shed 8 bases, and the junction held 8 bases outside the gene matches. The CDR3 bases are TGCGCCAGCAGCCGGGGACAGGGATTTAGAGAAAAACTGTTTTTT. Amino acid sequence: CASSRGQGFREKLFF.

V gene TRBV3-1 combines with J gene TRBJ2-3, with TRBD2 matching over 13 bases. The J segment lost 9 bases and the V segment lost 4 bases, leaving 7 bases of the junction unmatched. The V gene's germline CDR1 is LGHDT and CDR2 YNNKEL (reference sequence). This CDR3 has 15 residues. CDR3 amino acids: CASSRAGTSGDTQYF. DNA for the CDR3: TGTGCCAGCAGCCGTGCCGGGACTAGCGGGGACACGCAGTATTTT.

A word on this clonotype: Just one base apart from a much larger clone, this may be a read error. V is TRBV21-1 and J is TRBJ1-2; the table names TRBD1, a call not compared with the DNA. TRBV21-1 is assigned pseudogene status. The CDR3 has 16 amino acids. The CDR3 is CASNPGQGGVWYGYTF. The CDR3, as DNA: TGTGCCAGCAACCCGGGACAGGGGGGCGTGTGGTATGGCTACACCTTC.

The sample holds many counts of this clonotype. For the CDR3, the DNA is TGTGCCAGCAGCGTAGCTGGGGGGGGTGAAGCTTTCTTT. Amino acid sequence: CASSVAGGGEAFF. This sequence joins TRBV9 and TRBJ1-1, with TRBD1 as a possible D gene (5 bases). Germline-derived CDR1 and CDR2 are SGDLS and YYNGEE. The CDR3 is 13 residues long. Trimming pared 0 bases from V and 7 bases from J, leaving 10 bases between.

The chain uses TRBV6-1 and TRBJ2-5; the D is unclear. Trimming pared 6 bases from V and 4 bases from J, leaving 12 bases between. The germline gives CDR1 MNHNS, CDR2 SASEGT. This CDR3 region has 13 residues. This CDR3 reads CASRPGGSETQYF. CDR3 nucleotides: TGTGCCAGCAGGCCCGGCGGTTCAGAGACCCAGTACTTC.

This clonotype was counted at least ten times. This chain uses TRBV6-5 with TRBJ2-3; D perhaps matches TRBD2 (6 bases). Germline CDR1 and CDR2: MNHEY and SVGAGI. V lost 3 bases, J lost 4 bases, and 11 bases lay in between. This CDR3 spans 14 amino acids. CDR3 loop: CASSYGGSADTQYF. The CDR3 DNA reads TGTGCCAGCAGTTATGGGGGGTCGGCAGATACGCAGTATTTT.

The chain combines TRBV6-7 with TRBJ2-1; 8 bases fit TRBD1. TRBV6-7 is an open reading frame, and its role is uncertain. After removal of 5 bases from V and 8 bases from J, the junction contained 8 bases not matched to a gene. The CDR3 spans 14 residues. CDR3: CASSVNTGGHEQFF. In DNA, the CDR3 is TGTGCCAGCAGTGTCAATACAGGGGGGCATGAGCAGTTCTTC.

This rearrangement joins TRBV4-3 to TRBJ2-1, with D possibly TRBD1 on 6 matching bases. CDR1 and CDR2 (germline): LGHNA, YSLEER. V lost 0 bases, J lost 2 bases, and 11 bases lay in between. This CDR3 region has 16 residues. Here the CDR3 reads CASSQDVGGAYNEQFF. The CDR3 bases are TGCGCCAGCAGCCAAGACGTAGGGGGTGCCTACAATGAGCAGTTCTTC.

This clonotype was counted at least ten times. This chain joins TRBV12-3 or TRBV12-4 and TRBJ1-2; possible D gene TRBD1, 6 bases. The CDR3 totals 13 residues. Trimming took 9 bases from V and 2 from J, leaving 13 bases between them. The CDR3 sequence is CASSRQGNYGYTF. Written as DNA, the CDR3 is TGTGCCAGTAGTCGTCAGGGGAACTATGGCTACACCTTC.

This clonotype was recorded a few times. The genes are TRBV5-6 and TRBJ2-3; maybe TRBD1 (6 bases). The germline gives CDR1 SGHDT, CDR2 YYEEEE. The CDR3 has 15 amino acids. Trimming cost V 3 bases and J 6 bases, with 17 bases left between them. CDR3 residues: CASSSLGQQGDTQYF. DNA of the CDR3: TGTGCCAGCAGCTCACTCGGACAGCAGGGGGATACGCAGTATTTT.